This entry concerns a single T cell receptor beta chain. Original methodology: Estimation of nucleated cell counts relied on the amplification of reference gene primers. Sequenced by immunoSEQ multiplex PCR; TCRdb stores in-frame clones only, minus some. Clone size and V and J calls were adopted from that table, with D and trimming inferred from the DNA. Here the sample spans around 15,000 clones, roughly 89% being singletons. These data are taken from a study of blood T cell repertoires in COVID-19. Whole-study context: COVID-19 samples from acute and convalescent phases originated in the United States, Italy and Spain. T cells, B-cell-depleted T cells, or PBMCs supplied cDNA or gDNA.

This CDR3 is built from 14 residues. In germline, CDR1 is MDHEN, CDR2 SYDVKM. Trimming cost V 3 bases and J 7 bases, with 15 bases left between them. The source material was peripheral blood. The chain joins TRBV28 to TRBJ1-2, with D possibly being TRBD1 (5 bases). The TCR was taken from a man aged 60 to 75 with active COVID-19. The CDR3 loop reads CASSLSAGLSGYTF. The CDR3 nucleotides read TGTGCCAGCAGTTTGAGCGCAGGGTTGTCTGGCTACACCTTC.